These 10 T cell receptor beta chains originate from one sample sequenced in a study of immune cell composition in non-small cell lung cancer. The assay was immunoSEQ multiplex PCR, and TCRdb's table has in-frame clones only and misses some. The table records around 4,700 clones, about 80% of them present only once. The sequencing sample was made of lung tumor tissue. All receptors derive from a human donor with non-small cell lung cancer.

The sample holds one count of this clone. The gene calls are TRBV18 and TRBJ2-5, with 10 bases matching TRBD2. The CDR3 has 17 amino acids. The junction had 14 bases not matched to a gene; V was cut back by 3 bases and J by 7 bases. CDR1 is KGHSH, CDR2 LQKENI, per germline. The CDR3 here is CASSPGTLASGSGTQYF. DNA for the CDR3: TGTGCCAGCTCACCGGGGACTTTGGCTAGCGGGAGCGGGACCCAGTACTTC.

The gene calls are TRBV29-1 and TRBJ2-2, with 9 positions matching TRBD2. Per germline, CDR1 SQVTM and CDR2 ANQGSEA. Germline trimming cut 4 bases from V and 2 bases from J; bases unmatched to any gene: 5. The CDR3 covers 15 residues. CDR3 loop: CSVARRGGNTGELFF. For the CDR3, the DNA is TGCAGCGTTGCCCGGCGGGGGGGAAACACCGGGGAGCTGTTTTTT.

The V and J genes are TRBV15 and TRBJ1-1; 8 bases align to TRBD1. This CDR3 has 16 amino acids. Germline lookup yields CDR1 LNHNV and CDR2 YYDKDF (reference sequence). Germline trimming cut 4 bases from V and 5 bases from J; bases unmatched to any gene: 12. CDR3 DNA sequence: TGTGCCACCAGCAAAAGTAATCAGGGGGCTCGGACTGAAGCTTTCTTT. It translates to CATSKSNQGARTEAFF.

This chain joins TRBV7-2 and TRBJ1-4; unclear D gene. Deletions cut 4 bases from V and 8 bases from J, with 8 bases between. This CDR3 is built from 12 residues. CDR1 is SGHTA and CDR2 is FQGNSA in the germline V gene. The CDR3 region is CASSSEREKLFF. As DNA, the CDR3 is TGTGCCAGCAGCTCGGAGAGAGAAAAACTGTTTTTT.

The V gene is TRBV5-1, the J gene TRBJ2-5, with D tentatively TRBD2 (6 bases). The germline V gene encodes CDR1 SGHRS and CDR2 YFSETQ. The CDR3 is made up of 14 amino acids. Deletions cut 4 bases from V and 2 bases from J, with 12 bases between. CDR3 region: CASSAGTSQETQYF. The CDR3 nucleotides read TGCGCCAGCAGCGCCGGGACTTCACAAGAGACCCAGTACTTC. The full variable domain, with the rest looked up from reference TRBV5-1 and TRBJ2-5, is KAGVTQTPRYLIKTRGQQVTLSCSPISGHRSVSWYQQTPGQGLQFLFEYFSETQRNKGNFPGRFSGRQFSNSRSEMNVSTLELGDSALYLCASSAGTSQETQYFGPGTRLLVL.

The V gene is TRBV18, the J gene TRBJ2-2; weak D call: TRBD1 (5 bases). V gave up 6 bases and J gave up 3 bases, with 11 bases separating them. Germline CDR1 and CDR2: KGHSH and LQKENI. The CDR3 has 14 residues. The CDR3 spells CASSRVTDTGELFF. The CDR3 DNA reads as TGTGCCAGCTCTCGCGTGACAGACACCGGGGAGCTGTTTTTT.

This chain connects TRBV6-5 to TRBJ1-5; D not resolved. Trimming removed 6 bases from V and 7 bases from J, with 10 bases in between. The CDR3 spans 12 residues. Germline CDR1 and CDR2: MNHEY and SVGAGI. This chain's CDR3 is CASRTQKQPQHF. In DNA, the CDR3 is TGTGCCAGCAGGACTCAGAAACAGCCCCAGCATTTT.

This chain links TRBV5-1 with TRBJ2-3, with TRBD2 identical over 7 bases. The V segment lost 2 bases and the J segment 1 base; nucleotides outside the gene matches: 4. Germline lookup yields CDR1 SGHRS and CDR2 YFSETQ. The CDR3 runs to 15 residues. The CDR3 DNA reads TGCGCCAGCAGCTTACTAACTAGCGGCACAGATACGCAGTATTTT. Amino acids: CASSLLTSGTDTQYF. Filled out from reference TRBV5-1 and TRBJ2-3, the complete variable domain reads KAGVTQTPRYLIKTRGQQVTLSCSPISGHRSVSWYQQTPGQGLQFLFEYFSETQRNKGNFPGRFSGRQFSNSRSEMNVSTLELGDSALYLCASSLLTSGTDTQYFGPGTRLTVL.

The chain links TRBV28 to TRBJ1-1, with unresolved D. Germline assignment: CDR1 MDHEN and CDR2 SYDVKM. Trimming left V 7 bases short and J 1 base short, with 13 bases between. This CDR3 spans 14 amino acids. The CDR3 loop is CASKFGGANTEAFF. The CDR3 DNA reads as TGTGCCAGCAAATTTGGAGGAGCGAACACTGAAGCTTTCTTT.

The chain is built from TRBV28 and TRBJ1-4; 8 nucleotides match TRBD1. V was pared by 4 bases and J by 8 bases, with 6 bases of the junction left unmatched. Germline loops: CDR1 MDHEN, CDR2 SYDVKM. This CDR3 region has 14 residues. CDR3 nucleotides: TGTGCCAGCAGTTACGGACAGGGAGCGGAAAAACTGTTTTTT. Its translation: CASSYGQGAEKLFF.